The following is a T cell receptor beta chain sequence with its context. The antigen remains undetermined. CDR1 and CDR2 (germline): DFQATT, SNEGSKA (reference sequence). V gave up 1 base and J gave up 9 bases, with 18 bases separating them. This CDR3 contains 14 residues. The data were taken from a study of T cells after yellow fever vaccination. At the level of the study: Those fractions that held only low numbers of cells were prepared using the SMART-Seq v4 Ultra Low Input RNA kit. Study-wide points: Reappearance after the booster was seen for most primary-vaccination clones, at 96% CD4 and 75% to 90% CD8. Weaker overall was a secondary response that nonetheless peaked faster, on day 5 versus 15.

Conversion of TCR transcripts into cDNA relied on 5'RACE template switching, which added a universal primer site and UMIs. MiXCR, applied by TCRdb to the 5' RACE reads, yields one record per CDR3 protein. The data hold about 260,000 distinct CDR3 sequences, with around 5.3% observed a single time. The source of this sequence is a man between 18 and 35 years old who received the YFV17D yellow fever vaccine. This chain connects TRBV20-1 to TRBJ1-1; D is undetermined. Here the sequenced sample was CD4+ T cells sorted from PBMCs, taken on the day of the yellow fever booster vaccination. The CDR3 loop is CSARVGSYEGKAFF. The CDR3 DNA reads as TGCAGTGCTAGAGTCGGGTCTTACGAAGGTAAAGCTTTCTTT.